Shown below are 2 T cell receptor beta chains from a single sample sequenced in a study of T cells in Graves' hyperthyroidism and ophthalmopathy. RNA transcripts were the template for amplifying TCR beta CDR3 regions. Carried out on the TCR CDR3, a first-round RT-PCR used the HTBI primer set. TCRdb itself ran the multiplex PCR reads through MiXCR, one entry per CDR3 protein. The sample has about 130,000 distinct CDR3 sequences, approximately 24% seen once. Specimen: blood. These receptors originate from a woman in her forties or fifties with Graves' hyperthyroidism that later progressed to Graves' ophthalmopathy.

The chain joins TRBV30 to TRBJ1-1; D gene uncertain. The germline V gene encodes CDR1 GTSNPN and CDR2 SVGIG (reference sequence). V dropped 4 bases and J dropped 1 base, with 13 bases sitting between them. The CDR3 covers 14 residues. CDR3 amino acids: CAWMRNYWNTEAFF. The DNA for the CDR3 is TGTGCCTGGATGCGTAACTACTGGAACACTGAAGCTTTCTTT.

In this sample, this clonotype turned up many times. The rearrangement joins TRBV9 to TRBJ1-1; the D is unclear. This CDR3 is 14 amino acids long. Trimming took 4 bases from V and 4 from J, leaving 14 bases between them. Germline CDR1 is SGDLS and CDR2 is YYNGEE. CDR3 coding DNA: TGTGCCAGCAGCCCCTACGGGGTCGGCACTGAAGCTTTCTTT. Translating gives CASSPYGVGTEAFF.